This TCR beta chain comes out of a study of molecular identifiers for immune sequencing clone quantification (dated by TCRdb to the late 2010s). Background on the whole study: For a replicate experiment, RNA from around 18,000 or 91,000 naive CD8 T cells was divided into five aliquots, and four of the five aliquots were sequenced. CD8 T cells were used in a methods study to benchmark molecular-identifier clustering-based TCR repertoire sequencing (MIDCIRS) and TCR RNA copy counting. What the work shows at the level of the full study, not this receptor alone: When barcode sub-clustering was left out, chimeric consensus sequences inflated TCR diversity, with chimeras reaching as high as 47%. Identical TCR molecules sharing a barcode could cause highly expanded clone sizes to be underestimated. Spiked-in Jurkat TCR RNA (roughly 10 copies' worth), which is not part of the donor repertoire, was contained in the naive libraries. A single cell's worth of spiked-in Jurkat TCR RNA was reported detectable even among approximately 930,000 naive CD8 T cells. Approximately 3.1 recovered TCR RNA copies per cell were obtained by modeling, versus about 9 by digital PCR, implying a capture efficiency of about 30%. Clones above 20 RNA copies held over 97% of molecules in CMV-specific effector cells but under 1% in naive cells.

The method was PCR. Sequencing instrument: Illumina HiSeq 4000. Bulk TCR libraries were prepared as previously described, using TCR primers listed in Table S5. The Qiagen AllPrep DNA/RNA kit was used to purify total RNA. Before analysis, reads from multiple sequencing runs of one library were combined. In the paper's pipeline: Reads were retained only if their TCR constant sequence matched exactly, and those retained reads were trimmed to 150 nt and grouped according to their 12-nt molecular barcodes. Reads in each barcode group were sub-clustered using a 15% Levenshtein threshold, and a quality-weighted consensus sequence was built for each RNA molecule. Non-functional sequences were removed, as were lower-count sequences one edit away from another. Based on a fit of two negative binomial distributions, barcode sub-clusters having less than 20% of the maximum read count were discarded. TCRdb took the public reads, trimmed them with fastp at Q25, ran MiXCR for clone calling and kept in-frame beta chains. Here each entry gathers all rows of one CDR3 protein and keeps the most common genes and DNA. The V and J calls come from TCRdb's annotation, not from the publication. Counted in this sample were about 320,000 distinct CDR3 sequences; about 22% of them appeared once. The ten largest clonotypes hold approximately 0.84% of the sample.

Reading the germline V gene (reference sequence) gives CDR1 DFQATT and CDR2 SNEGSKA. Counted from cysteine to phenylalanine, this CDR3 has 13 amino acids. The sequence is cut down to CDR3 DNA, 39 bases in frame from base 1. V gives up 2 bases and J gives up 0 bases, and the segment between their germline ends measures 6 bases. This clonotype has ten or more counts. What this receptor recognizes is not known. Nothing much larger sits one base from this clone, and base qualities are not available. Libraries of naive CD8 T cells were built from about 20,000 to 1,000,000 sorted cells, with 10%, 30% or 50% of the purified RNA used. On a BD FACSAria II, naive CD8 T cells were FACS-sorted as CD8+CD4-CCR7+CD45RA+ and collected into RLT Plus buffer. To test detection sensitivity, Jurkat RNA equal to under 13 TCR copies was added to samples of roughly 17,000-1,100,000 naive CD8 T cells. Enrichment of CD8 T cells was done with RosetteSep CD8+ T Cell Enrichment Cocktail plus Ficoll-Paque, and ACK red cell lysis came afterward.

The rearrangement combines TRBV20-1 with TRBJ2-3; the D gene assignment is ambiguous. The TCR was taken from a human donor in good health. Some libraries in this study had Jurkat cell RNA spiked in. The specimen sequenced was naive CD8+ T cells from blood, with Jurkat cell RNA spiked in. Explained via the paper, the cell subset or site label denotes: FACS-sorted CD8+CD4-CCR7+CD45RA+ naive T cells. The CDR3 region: CSARLSSTDTQYF. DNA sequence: TGCAGTGCTAGACTGTCTAGCACAGATACGCAGTATTTT.